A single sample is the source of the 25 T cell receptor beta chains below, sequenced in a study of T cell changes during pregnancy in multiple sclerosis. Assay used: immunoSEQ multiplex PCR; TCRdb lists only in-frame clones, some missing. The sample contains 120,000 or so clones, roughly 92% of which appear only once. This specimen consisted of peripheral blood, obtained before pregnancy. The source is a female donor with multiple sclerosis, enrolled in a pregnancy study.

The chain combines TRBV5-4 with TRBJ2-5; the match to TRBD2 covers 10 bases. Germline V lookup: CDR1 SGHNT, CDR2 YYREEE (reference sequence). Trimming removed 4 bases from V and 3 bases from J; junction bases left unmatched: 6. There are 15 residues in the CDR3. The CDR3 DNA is TGTGCCAGCAGCCTAGCGGGAGTAAGAGAAGAGACCCAGTACTTC. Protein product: CASSLAGVREETQYF.

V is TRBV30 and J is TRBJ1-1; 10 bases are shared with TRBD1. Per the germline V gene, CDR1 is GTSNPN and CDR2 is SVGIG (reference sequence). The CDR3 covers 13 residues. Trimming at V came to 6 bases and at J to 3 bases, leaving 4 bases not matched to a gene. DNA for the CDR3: TGTGCCTGTTGGACAGGGGGGGACACTGAAGCTTTCTTT. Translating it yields CACWTGGDTEAFF.

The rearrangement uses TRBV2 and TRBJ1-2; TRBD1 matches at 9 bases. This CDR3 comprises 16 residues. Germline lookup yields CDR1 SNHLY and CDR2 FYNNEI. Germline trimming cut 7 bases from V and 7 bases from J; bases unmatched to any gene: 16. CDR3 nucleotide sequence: TGTGCCAGCACCCAAACGCACACAGGGGGCTTAGGTGGCTACACCTTC. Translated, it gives CASTQTHTGGLGGYTF. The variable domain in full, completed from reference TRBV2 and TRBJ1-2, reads EPEVTQTPSHQVTQMGQEVILRCVPISNHLYFYWYRQILGQKVEFLVSFYNNEISEKSEIFDDQFSVERPDGSNFTLKIRSTKLEDSAMYFCASTQTHTGGLGGYTFGSGTRLTVV.

CDR3: CASSPRNRGDSYNEQFF. The CDR3 DNA follows: TGTGCCAGCAGCCCTAGGAACCGGGGTGATTCCTACAATGAGCAGTTCTTC. The chain joins TRBV5-4 to TRBJ2-1; D perhaps matches TRBD2 (5 bases). Trimming removed 4 bases from V and 1 base from J, with 18 bases in between. The CDR3 covers 17 residues. From germline, CDR1 is SGHNT and CDR2 YYREEE (reference sequence).

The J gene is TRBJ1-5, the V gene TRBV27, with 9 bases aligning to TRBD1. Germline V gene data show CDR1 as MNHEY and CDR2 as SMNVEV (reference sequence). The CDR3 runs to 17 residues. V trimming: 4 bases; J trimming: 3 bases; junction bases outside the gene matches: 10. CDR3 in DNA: TGTGCCAGCAGTTCGGGAGGACAGGGGACCCACAATCAGCCCCAGCATTTT. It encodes CASSSGGQGTHNQPQHF.

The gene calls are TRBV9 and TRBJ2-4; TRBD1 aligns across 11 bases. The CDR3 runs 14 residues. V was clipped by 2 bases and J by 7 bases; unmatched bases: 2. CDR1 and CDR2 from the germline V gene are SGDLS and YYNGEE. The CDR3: CASSVGTGGNIQYF. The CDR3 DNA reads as TGTGCCAGCAGCGTGGGGACAGGGGGGAACATTCAGTACTTC.

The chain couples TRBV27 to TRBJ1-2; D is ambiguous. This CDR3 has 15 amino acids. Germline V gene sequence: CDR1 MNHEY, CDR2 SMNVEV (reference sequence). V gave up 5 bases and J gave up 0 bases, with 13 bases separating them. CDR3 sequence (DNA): TGTGCCAGCAGTGACTACAGAAATTCTAACTATGGCTACACCTTC. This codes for CASSDYRNSNYGYTF.

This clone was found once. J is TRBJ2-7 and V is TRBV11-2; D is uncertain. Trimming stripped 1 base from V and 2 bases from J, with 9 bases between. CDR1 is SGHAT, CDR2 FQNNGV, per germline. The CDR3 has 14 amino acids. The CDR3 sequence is CASSLGREAYEQYF. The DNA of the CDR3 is TGTGCCAGCAGCTTAGGGCGTGAGGCCTACGAGCAGTACTTC.

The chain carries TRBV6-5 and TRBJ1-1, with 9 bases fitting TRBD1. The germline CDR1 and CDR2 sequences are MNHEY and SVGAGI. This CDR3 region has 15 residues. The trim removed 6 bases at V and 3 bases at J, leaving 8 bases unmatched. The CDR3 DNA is TGTGCCAGCAGAGCTTCGGGACAGGGAGACACTGAAGCTTTCTTT. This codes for CASRASGQGDTEAFF.

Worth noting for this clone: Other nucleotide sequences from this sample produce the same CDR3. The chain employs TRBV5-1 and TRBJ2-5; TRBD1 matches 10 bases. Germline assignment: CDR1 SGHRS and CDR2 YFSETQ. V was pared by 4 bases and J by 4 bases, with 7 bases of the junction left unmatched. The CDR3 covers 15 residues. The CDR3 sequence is CASSSGTGEGETQYF. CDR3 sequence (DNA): TGCGCCAGCAGCAGTGGGACAGGGGAAGGAGAGACCCAGTACTTC.

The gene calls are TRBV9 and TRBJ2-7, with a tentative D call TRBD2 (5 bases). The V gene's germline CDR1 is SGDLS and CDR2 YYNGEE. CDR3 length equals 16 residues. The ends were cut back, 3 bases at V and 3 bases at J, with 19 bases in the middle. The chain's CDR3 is CASSAGSGRGYYEQYF. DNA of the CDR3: TGTGCCAGCAGCGCGGGGTCGGGAAGAGGATACTACGAGCAGTACTTC. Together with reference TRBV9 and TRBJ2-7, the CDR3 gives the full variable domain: DSGVTQTPKHLITATGQRVTLRCSPRSGDLSVYWYQQSLDQGLQFLIQYYNGEERAKGNILERFSAQQFPDLHSELNLSSLELGDSALYFCASSAGSGRGYYEQYFGPGTRLTVT.

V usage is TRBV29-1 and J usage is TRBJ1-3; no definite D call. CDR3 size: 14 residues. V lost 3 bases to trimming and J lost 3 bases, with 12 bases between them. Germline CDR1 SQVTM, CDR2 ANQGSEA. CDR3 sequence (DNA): TGCAGCGTTGAGGCGGGCGCATATGGAAACACCATATATTTT. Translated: CSVEAGAYGNTIYF.

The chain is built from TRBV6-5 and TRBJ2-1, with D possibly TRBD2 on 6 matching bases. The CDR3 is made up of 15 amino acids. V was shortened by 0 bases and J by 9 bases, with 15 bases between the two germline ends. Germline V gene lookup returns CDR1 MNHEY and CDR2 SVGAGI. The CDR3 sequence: CASSYSTSSGAEQFF. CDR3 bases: TGTGCCAGCAGTTACTCGACTAGTAGTGGGGCTGAGCAGTTCTTC.

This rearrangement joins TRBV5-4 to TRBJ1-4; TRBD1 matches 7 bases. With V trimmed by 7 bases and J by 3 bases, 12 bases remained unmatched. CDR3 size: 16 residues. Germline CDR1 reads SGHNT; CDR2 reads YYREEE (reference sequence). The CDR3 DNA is TGTGCCAGCGGGGATACCCAGGGGGAGGCTAATGAAAAACTGTTTTTT. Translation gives CASGDTQGEANEKLFF.

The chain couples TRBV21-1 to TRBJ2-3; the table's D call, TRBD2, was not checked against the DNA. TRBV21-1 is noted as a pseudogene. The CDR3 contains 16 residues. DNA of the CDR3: TGTGCCAGCAGGCCCCGGGGTAGCGGTGTCACAGATACGCAGTATTTT. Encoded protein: CASRPRGSGVTDTQYF.

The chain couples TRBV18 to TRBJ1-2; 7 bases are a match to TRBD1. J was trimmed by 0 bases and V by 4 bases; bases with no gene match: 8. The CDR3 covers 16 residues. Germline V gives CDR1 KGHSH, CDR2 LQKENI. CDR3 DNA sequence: TGTGCCAGCTCACTAATGGACAGGCTAACTAACTATGGCTACACCTTC. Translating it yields CASSLMDRLTNYGYTF. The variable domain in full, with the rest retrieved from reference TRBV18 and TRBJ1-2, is NAGVMQNPRHLVRRRGQEARLRCSPMKGHSHVYWYRQLPEEGLKFMVYLQKENIIDESGMPKERFSAEFPKEGPSILRIQQVVRGDSAAYFCASSLMDRLTNYGYTFGSGTRLTVV.

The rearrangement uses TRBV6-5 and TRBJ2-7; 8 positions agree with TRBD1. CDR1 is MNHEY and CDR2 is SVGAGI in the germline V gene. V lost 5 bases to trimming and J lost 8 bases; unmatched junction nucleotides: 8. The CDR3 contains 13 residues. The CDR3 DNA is TGTGCCAGCAGTATCAGGGGGCCCCCCAAGCAGTACTTC. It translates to CASSIRGPPKQYF.

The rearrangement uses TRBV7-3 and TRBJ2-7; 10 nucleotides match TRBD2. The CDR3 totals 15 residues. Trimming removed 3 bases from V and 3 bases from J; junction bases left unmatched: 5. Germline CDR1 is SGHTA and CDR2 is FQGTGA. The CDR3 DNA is TGTGCCAGCAGCTTGCAGGCTAGCGGGAGCTACGAGCAGTACTTC. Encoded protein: CASSLQASGSYEQYF. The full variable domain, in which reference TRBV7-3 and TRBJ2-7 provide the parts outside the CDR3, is GAGVSQTPSNKVTEKGKYVELRCDPISGHTALYWYRQSLGQGPEFLIYFQGTGAADDSGLPNDRFFAVRPEGSVSTLKIQRTERGDSAVYLCASSLQASGSYEQYFGPGTRLTVT.

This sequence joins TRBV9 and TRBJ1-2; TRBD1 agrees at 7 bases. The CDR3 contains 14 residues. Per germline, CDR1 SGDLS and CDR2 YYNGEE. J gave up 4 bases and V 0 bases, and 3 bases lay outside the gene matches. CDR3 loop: CASSVGQGAYGYTF. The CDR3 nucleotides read TGTGCCAGCAGCGTAGGACAGGGAGCCTATGGCTACACCTTC.

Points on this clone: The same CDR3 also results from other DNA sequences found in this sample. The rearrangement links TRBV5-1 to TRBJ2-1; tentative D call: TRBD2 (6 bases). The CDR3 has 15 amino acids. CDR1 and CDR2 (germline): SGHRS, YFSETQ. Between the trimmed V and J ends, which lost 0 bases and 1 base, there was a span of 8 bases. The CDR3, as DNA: TGCGCCAGCAGCTTGGATAGCGGTTCCTACAATGAGCAGTTCTTC. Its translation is CASSLDSGSYNEQFF.

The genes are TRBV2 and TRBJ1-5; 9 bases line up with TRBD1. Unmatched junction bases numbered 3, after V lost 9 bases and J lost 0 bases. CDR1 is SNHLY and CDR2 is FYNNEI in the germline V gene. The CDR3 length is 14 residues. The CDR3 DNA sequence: TGTGCCAGAGGGGACAGGGATAGCAATCAGCCCCAGCATTTT. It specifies CARGDRDSNQPQHF.

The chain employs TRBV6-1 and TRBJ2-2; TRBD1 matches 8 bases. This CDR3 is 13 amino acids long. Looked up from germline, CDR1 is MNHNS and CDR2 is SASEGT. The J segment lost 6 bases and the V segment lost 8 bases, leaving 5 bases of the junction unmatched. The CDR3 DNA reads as TGTGCCAGCGAACAGGGGGAGGCCGGGGAGCTGTTTTTT. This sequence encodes CASEQGEAGELFF.

This chain's CDR3 is CAISQGLFMNTEAFF. CDR3 in DNA: TGTGCCATCAGTCAGGGACTTTTCATGAACACTGAAGCTTTCTTT. The chain combines TRBV10-3 with TRBJ1-1; perhaps TRBD1 as D (5 bases). This CDR3 has 15 residues. CDR1 ENHRY and CDR2 SYGVKD come from the germline V gene. V lost 5 bases, J lost 0 bases, and 13 bases lay in between.

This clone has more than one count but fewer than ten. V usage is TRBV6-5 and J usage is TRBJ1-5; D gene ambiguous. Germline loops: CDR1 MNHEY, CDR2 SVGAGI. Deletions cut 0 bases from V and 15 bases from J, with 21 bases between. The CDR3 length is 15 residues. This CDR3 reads CASSYSGLPRERLHF. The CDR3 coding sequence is TGTGCCAGCAGTTACTCAGGCCTGCCTAGGGAGAGGTTGCATTTT.

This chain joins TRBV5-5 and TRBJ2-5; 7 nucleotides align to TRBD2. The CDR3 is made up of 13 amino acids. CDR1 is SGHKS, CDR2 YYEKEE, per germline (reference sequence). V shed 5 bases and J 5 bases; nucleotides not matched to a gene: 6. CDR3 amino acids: CASSLWDYETQYF. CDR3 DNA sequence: TGTGCCAGCAGTTTGTGGGACTACGAGACCCAGTACTTC.